The T cell receptor (beta chain) described here comes from a study of patients and donors after allogeneic stem cell transplantation. V was shortened by 3 bases and J by 4 bases, with 13 bases between the two germline ends. The CDR3 is 15 amino acids. Per germline, CDR1 LNHNV and CDR2 YYDKDF (reference sequence). MiXCR, run by TCRdb on the RT-PCR reads, gives a single entry per CDR3 protein. The sample records 920,000 or so distinct CDR3 sequences, roughly 18% being singletons. The TCR comes from a human donor who was either an allogeneic HSCT recipient or a stem cell or donor lymphocyte infusion donor (not recorded which). It is not recorded whose cells these are; they may come from a transplant donor. The source material was blood, either unsorted or a sorted T cell fraction (not recorded which). J is TRBJ1-5 and V is TRBV15, with D unclear. Written as DNA, the CDR3 is TGTGCCACCAGCAGGCGGGCAGACGGGAATCAGCCCCAGCATTTT. Protein sequence: CATSRRADGNQPQHF.